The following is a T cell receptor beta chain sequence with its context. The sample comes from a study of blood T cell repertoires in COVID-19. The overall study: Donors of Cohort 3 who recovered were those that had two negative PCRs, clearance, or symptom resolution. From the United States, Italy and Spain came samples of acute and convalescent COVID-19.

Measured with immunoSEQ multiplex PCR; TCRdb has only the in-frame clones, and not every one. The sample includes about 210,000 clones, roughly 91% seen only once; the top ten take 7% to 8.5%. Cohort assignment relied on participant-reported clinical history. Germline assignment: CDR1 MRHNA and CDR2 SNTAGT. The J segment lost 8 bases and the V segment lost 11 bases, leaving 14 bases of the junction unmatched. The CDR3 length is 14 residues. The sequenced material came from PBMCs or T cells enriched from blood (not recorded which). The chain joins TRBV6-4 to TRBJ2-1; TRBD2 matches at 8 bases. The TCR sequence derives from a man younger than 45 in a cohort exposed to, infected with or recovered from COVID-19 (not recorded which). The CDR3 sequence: CAGNAISGEDEQFF. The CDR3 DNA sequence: TGTGCCGGTAACGCCATTAGCGGGGAAGATGAGCAGTTCTTC.